The clone carrying this T cell receptor (beta chain) was detected a few times. The antigen is not known. Repertoires were generated with immunoSEQ multiplex PCR, while TCRdb's copy carries only in-frame clones and drops some. Of under 130,000 clones listed, roughly 88% are singletons. CDR1 is SGHNT and CDR2 is YYREEE in the germline V gene (reference sequence). After removal of 5 bases from V and 8 bases from J, the junction contained 7 bases not matched to a gene. This CDR3 contains 13 residues. The data were taken from a study of T cell responses to AZD1222 COVID-19 vaccine. Study summary: Second doses were pooled across both intervals (about 4 or about 12 weeks). Whole-study findings and limits: Seropositive status at baseline applied to only a handful of AZD1222 recipients. Regions 160-218 and 743-854 dominated among vaccine-associated CD4 TCRs spanning spike. The donor cohort was predominantly white British with a female majority, and clonal diversity may have been underestimated.

The sequenced sample was peripheral blood, obtained on day 0 of AZD1222 vaccination. The J gene is TRBJ2-1, the V gene TRBV5-4, with 7 bases aligning to TRBD1. This clonotype originated in an adult in good health. DNA of the CDR3: TGTGCCAGCAGACGACAGGGTTCGGATGAGCAGTTCTTC. As protein: CASRRQGSDEQFF.